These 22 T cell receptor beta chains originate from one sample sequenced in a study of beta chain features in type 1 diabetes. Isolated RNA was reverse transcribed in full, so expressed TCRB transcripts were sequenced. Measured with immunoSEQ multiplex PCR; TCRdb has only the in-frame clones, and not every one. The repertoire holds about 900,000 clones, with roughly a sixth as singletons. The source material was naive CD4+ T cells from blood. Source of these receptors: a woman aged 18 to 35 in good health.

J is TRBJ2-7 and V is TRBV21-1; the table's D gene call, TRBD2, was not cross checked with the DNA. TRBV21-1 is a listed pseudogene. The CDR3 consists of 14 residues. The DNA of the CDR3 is TGTGCCAGCAGCAAAGACGGGAGGAGTAACGAGCAGTACTTC. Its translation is CASSKDGRSNEQYF.

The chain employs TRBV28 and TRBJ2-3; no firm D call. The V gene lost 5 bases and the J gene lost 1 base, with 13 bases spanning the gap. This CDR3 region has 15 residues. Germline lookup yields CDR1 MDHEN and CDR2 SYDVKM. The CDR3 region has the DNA TGTGCCAGCAGTCGCAACTTAGCCGGCACAGATACGCAGTATTTT. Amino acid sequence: CASSRNLAGTDTQYF.

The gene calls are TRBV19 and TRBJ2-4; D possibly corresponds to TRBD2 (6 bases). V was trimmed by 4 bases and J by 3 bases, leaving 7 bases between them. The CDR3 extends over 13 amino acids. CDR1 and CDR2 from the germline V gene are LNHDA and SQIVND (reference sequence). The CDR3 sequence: CASSRGDKNIQYF. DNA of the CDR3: TGTGCCAGTAGTAGGGGGGACAAAAACATTCAGTACTTC.

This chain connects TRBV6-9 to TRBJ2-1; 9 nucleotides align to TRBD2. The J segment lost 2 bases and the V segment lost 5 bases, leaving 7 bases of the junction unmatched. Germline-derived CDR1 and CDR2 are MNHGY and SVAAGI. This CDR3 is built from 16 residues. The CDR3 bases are TGTGCCAGCAGTGCCCACCTAGCGGGGACCTACAATGAGCAGTTCTTC. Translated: CASSAHLAGTYNEQFF.

The CDR3 nucleotides read TGTGCCAGCAGCTTATTCGGCGGAAATGAAAAACTGTTTTTT. The encoded protein is CASSLFGGNEKLFF. The gene calls are TRBV7-9 and TRBJ1-4; D gene uncertain. Trimming took 2 bases from V and 5 from J, leaving 9 bases between them. Germline lookup yields CDR1 SEHNR and CDR2 FQNEAQ (reference sequence). The CDR3 runs 14 residues.

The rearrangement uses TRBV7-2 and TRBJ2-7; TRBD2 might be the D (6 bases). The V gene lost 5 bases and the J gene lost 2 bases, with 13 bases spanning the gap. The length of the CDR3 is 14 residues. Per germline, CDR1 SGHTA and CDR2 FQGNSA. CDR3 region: CASSPRSGPYEQYF. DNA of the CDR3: TGTGCCAGCAGCCCGAGAAGCGGGCCCTACGAGCAGTACTTC. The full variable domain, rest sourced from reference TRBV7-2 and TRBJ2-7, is GAGVSQSPSNKVTEKGKDVELRCDPISGHTALYWYRQSLGQGLEFLIYFQGNSAPDKSGLPSDRFSAERTGGSVSTLTIQRTQQEDSAVYLCASSPRSGPYEQYFGPGTRLTVT.

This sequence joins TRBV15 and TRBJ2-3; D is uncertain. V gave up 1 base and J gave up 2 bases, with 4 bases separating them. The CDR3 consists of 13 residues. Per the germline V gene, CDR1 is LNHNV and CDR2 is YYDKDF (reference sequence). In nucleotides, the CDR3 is TGTGCCACCAGCAGAGTCAACACAGATACGCAGTATTTT. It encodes CATSRVNTDTQYF. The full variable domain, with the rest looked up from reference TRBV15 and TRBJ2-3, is DAMVIQNPRYQVTQFGKPVTLSCSQTLNHNVMYWYQQKSSQAPKLLFHYYDKDFNNEADTPDNFQSRRPNTSFCFLDIRSPGLGDTAMYLCATSRVNTDTQYFGPGTRLTVL.

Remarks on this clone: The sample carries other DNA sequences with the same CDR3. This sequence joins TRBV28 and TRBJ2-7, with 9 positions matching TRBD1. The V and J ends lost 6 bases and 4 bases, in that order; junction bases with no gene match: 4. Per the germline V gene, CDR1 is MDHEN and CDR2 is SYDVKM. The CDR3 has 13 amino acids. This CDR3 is CASRGQGRYEQYF. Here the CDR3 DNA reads TGTGCCAGCAGAGGACAGGGGAGGTACGAGCAGTACTTC. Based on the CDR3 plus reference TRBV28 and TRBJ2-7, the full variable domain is DVKVTQSSRYLVKRTGEKVFLECVQDMDHENMFWYRQDPGLGLRLIYFSYDVKMKEKGDIPEGYSVSREKKERFSLILESASTNQTSMYLCASRGQGRYEQYFGPGTRLTVT.

The CDR3 DNA is TGTGCCAGCGGCCGGAATGAGCAGTTCTTC. Protein sequence: CASGRNEQFF. J is TRBJ2-1 and V is TRBV25-1; no reliable D call. Germline V gene lookup returns CDR1 MGHDK and CDR2 SYGVNS. The CDR3 sequence is 10 residues long. Trimming cost V 8 bases and J 7 bases, with 6 bases left between them.

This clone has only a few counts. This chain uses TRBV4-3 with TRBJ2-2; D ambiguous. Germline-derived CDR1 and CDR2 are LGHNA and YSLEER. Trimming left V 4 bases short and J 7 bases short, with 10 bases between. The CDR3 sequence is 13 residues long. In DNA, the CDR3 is TGCGCCAGCAGCCCGGTAGCTGGCGGGGAGCTGTTTTTT. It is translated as CASSPVAGGELFF.

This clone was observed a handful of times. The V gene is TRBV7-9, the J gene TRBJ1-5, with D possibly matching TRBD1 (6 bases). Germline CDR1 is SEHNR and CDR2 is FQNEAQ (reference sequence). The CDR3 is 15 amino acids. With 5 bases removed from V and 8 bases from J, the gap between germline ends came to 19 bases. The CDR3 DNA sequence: TGTGCCAGCAGCATACAGGGTTCGGTTGGAGAGCCCCAGCATTTT. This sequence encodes CASSIQGSVGEPQHF.

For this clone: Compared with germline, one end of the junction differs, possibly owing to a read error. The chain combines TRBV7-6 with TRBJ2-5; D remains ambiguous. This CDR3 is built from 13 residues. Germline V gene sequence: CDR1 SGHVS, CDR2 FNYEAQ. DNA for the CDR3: TGTGCCAGCAGCCCGCCCAACCATGAGACCCAGTACTTC. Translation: CASSPPNHETQYF.

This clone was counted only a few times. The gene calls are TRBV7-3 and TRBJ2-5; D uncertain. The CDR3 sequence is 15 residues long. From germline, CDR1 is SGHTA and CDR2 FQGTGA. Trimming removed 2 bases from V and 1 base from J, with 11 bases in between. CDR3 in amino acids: CASSLSRSAQETQYF. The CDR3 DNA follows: TGTGCCAGCAGCTTATCCCGAAGTGCCCAAGAGACCCAGTACTTC.

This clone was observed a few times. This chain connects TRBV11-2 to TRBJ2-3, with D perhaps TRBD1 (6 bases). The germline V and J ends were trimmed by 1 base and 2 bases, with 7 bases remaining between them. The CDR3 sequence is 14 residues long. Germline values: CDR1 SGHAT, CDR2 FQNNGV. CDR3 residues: CASSLGQDTDTQYF. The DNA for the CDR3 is TGTGCCAGCAGCTTAGGACAGGACACAGATACGCAGTATTTT.

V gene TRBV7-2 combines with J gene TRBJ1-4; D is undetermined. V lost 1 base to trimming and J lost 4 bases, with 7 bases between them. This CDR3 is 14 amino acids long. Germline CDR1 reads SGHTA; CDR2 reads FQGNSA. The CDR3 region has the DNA TGTGCCAGCAGCTTAGTTCAGAATAATGAAAAACTGTTTTTT. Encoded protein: CASSLVQNNEKLFF.

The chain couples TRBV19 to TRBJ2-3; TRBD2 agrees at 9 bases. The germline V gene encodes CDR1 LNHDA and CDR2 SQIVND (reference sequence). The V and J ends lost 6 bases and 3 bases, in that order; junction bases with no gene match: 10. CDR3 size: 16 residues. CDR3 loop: CASSRRGAGGTDTQYF. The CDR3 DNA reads TGTGCCAGTAGCCGTAGAGGGGCGGGAGGGACAGATACGCAGTATTTT.

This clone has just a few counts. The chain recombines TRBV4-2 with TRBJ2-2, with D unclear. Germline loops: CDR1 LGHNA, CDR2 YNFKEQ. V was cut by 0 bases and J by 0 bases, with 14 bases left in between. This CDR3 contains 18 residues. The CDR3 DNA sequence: TGTGCCAGCAGCCAAGATCTCCGGCGGTTACCGAACACCGGGGAGCTGTTTTTT. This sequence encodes CASSQDLRRLPNTGELFF.

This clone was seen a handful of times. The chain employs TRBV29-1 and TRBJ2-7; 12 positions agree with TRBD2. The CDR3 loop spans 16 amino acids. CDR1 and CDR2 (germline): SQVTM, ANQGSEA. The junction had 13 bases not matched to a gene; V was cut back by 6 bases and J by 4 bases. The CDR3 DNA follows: TGCAGCGTGGGAGGACTAGCGGGACGGTCGGGGTACGAGCAGTACTTC. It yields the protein CSVGGLAGRSGYEQYF.

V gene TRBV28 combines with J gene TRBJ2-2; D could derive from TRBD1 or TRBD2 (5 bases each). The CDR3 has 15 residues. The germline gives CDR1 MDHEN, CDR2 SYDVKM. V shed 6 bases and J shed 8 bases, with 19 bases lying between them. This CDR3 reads CASRTVAGPTGELFF. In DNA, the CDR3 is TGTGCCAGCAGGACAGTGGCGGGCCCAACGGGGGAGCTGTTTTTT. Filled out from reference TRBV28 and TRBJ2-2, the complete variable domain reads DVKVTQSSRYLVKRTGEKVFLECVQDMDHENMFWYRQDPGLGLRLIYFSYDVKMKEKGDIPEGYSVSREKKERFSLILESASTNQTSMYLCASRTVAGPTGELFFGEGSRLTVL.

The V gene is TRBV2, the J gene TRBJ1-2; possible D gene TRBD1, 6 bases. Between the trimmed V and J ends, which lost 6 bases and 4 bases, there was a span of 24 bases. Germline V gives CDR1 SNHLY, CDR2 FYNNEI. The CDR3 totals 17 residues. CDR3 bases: TGTGCCAGCAGGGGTGGTACAGGGCGCCACTTATCCTATGGCTACACCTTC. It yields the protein CASRGGTGRHLSYGYTF.

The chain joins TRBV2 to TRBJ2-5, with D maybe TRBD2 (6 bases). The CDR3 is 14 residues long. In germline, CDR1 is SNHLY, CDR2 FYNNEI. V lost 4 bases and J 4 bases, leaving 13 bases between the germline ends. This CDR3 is CASSVAGRGETQYF. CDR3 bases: TGTGCCAGCAGTGTGGCAGGGCGGGGAGAGACCCAGTACTTC.

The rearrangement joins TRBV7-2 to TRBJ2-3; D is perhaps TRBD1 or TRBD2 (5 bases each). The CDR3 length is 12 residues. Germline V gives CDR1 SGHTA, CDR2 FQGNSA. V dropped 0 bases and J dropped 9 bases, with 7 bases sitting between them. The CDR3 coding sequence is TGTGCCAGCAGCTTAGCCGGGACCACGCAGTATTTT. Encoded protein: CASSLAGTTQYF.